This T cell receptor (beta chain) appears in the sequencing data of a study of cytomegalovirus exposure and HLA in healthy donors. With regard to this clone: The antigen remains unidentified.

PCR was performed using 60 Vbeta and 13 Jbeta primers. TCRdb's copy holds only in-frame clones and misses some; the assay was immunoSEQ multiplex PCR. This sample has approximately 180,000 clones, with about 88% found just once. Trimming removed 2 bases at V and 1 base at J, with 5 bases between. This CDR3 spans 14 amino acids. Looked up from germline, CDR1 is SEHNR and CDR2 is FQNEAQ (reference sequence). Broader study findings: Analysis was performed later, and it showed HLA-associated TCR beta chains to be more clonally expanded than equally common others.

The source of this sequence is a girl in the first two years of life in good health and CMV-seronegative. This chain joins TRBV7-9 and TRBJ2-2; D gene uncertain. The specimen sequenced was PBMCs. The DNA for the CDR3 is TGTGCCAGCAGCTTAAATCAGAACACCGGGGAGCTGTTTTTT. Translation: CASSLNQNTGELFF. The variable domain in full, completed from reference TRBV7-9 and TRBJ2-2, reads DTGVSQNPRHKITKRGQNVTFRCDPISEHNRLYWYRQTLGQGPEFLTYFQNEAQLEKSRLLSDRFSAERPKGSFSTLEIQRTEQGDSAMYLCASSLNQNTGELFFGEGSRLTVL.